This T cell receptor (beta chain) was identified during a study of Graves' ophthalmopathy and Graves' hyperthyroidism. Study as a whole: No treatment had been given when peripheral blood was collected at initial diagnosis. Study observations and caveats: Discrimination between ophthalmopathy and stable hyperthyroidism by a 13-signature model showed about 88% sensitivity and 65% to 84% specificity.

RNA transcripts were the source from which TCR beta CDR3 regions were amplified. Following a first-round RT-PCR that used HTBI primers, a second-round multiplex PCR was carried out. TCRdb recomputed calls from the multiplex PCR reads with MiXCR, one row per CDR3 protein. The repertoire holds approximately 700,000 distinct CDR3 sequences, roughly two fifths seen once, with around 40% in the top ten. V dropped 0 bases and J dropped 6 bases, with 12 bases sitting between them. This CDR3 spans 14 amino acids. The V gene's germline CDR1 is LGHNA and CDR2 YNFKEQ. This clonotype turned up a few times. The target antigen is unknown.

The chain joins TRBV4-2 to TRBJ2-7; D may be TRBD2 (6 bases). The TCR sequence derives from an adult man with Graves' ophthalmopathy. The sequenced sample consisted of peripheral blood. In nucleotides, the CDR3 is TGTGCCAGCAGCCAAGATGGAGGGTTCGGCGAGCAGTACTTC. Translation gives CASSQDGGFGEQYF.